The T cell receptor beta chain described here comes from a study of lung T cells in sarcoidosis with Löfgren's syndrome (dated by TCRdb to the late 2010s). With respect to the entire study: Sarcoidosis was described as a granulomatous, mainly pulmonary disease marked by CD4+ T cell accumulation in bronchoalveolar lavage fluid. The repertoire analyses centered on Lofgren's syndrome patients. What the work shows at the level of the full study, not this receptor alone: Analysis of alphabeta pairing showed that TRAV12-1 paired preferentially with TRBV2, and the TCRs formed by this pairing showed CDR3 homology. In Lofgren's syndrome patients, relative to control subjects, TRAV12-1 and TRBV2 were reported to be the most expanded V gene segments. Sharing of TRAV12-1 and TRBV2 CDR3 motifs among multiple Lofgren's syndrome patients was reported, suggesting public CD4+ TCR repertoires. The study only suggested recognition of a sarcoidosis-associated antigen, and the antigen remained putative and unidentified.

CDR1 and CDR2 were assigned from the germline V gene (reference sequence) as MNHEY and SMNVEV. The germline ends are 16 bases apart after V is trimmed by 4 bases and J by 12 bases. Its CDR3 holds 12 amino acids, cysteine through phenylalanine. Only the CDR3 part of the read is kept: 36 bases, read in frame from the first base. The sequencing machine was an Illumina MiSeq. TCRdb applied fastp at Q25 and MiXCR to the public reads, then kept only in-frame beta chains. One record per CDR3 amino acid sequence lists the most common genes and DNA. This sample lists tens of thousands of distinct CDR3 sequences; about 20% were detected once. The biggest ten clones account for about 2.3% of the sample. This clonotype was seen ten or more times. The specificity of this receptor is unknown. One base away there is no much larger clone; base qualities are not given.

The sequence derives from a human donor with sarcoidosis (Löfgren's syndrome or another form), or a control subject (not recorded which). Sequencing was performed on CD4+ T cells from PBMCs. The sequence is built from TRBV27 and TRBJ2-7; D gene: possibly TRBD2, on 7 matching bases. The DNA reads TGTGCCAGCAGTTCCGCCCCGGGGGGCCTGTACTTC. This encodes CASSSAPGGLYF.